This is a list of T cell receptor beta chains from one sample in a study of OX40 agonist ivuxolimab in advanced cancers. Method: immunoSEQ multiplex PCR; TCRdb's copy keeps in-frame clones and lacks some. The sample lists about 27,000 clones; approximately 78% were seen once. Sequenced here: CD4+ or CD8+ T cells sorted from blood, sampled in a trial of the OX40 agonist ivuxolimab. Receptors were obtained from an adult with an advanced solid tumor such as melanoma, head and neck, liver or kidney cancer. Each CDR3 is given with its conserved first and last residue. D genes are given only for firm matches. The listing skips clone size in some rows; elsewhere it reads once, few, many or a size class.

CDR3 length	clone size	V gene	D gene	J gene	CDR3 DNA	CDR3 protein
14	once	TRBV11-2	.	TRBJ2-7	TGTGCCAGCAGCCAATATACGGTGGTGGACGAGCAGTACTTC	CASSQYTVVDEQYF
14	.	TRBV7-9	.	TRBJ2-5	TGTGCCAGCAGCTTAACGGGGGCTGGCGAGACCCAGTACTTC	CASSLTGAGETQYF
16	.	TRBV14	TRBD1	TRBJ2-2	TGTGCCAGCAGCCGGAGGGGGGGACAGGGACCCGGGGAGCTGTTTTTT	CASSRRGGQGPGELFF
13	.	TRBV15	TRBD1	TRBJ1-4	TGTGCCACCAGCAGACAGGGGGATGAAAAACTGTTTTTT	CATSRQGDEKLFF
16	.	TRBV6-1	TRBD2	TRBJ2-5	TGTGCCAGCAGTGGGACTAGCGGGGGGGCTTTCGAGACCCAGTACTTC	CASSGTSGGAFETQYF
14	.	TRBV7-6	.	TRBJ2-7	TGTGCCAGCAGCCTAGGGGGGACGGTGTACGAGCAGTACTTC	CASSLGGTVYEQYF
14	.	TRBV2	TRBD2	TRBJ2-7	TGTGCCAGCGTGCCGGGACTAGCGGATTACGAGCAGTACTTC	CASVPGLADYEQYF
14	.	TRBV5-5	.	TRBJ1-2	TGTGCCAGCAGCTTGTCTTCAGGGAACTATGGCTACACCTTC	CASSLSSGNYGYTF
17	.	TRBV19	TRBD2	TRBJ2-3	TGTGCCAGTAGTATGGGTAGCGGGGGGGCCGTCGCAGATACGCAGTATTTT	CASSMGSGGAVADTQYF
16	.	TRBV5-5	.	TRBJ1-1	TGTGCCAGCAGCCGAGAAGGTTACCAGGCGAACACTGAAGCTTTCTTT	CASSREGYQANTEAFF
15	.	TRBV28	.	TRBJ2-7	TGTGCCAGCAGTTTCCGCAAAGGGCCCCCTTACGAGCAGTACTTC	CASSFRKGPPYEQYF
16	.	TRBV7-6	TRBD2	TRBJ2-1	TGTGCCAGCAGCCCTCTAGCGGGAGAGGCCTACAATGAGCAGTTCTTC	CASSPLAGEAYNEQFF
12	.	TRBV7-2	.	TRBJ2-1	TGTGCCAGCAGCGCACAGGACAATGAGCAGTTCTTC	CASSAQDNEQFF
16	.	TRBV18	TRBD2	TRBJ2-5	TGTGCCAGCTCGCCCGGACTAGCGGGAGGGAGGGAGACCCAGTACTTC	CASSPGLAGGRETQYF
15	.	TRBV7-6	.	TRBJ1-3	TGTGCCAGCAGCGCAAGTCAGGGCACAGGAAACACCATATATTTT	CASSASQGTGNTIYF
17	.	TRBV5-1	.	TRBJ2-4	TGCGCCAGCAGCTTGGGGCGCGGATGGGGCCACAAAAACATTCAGTACTTC	CASSLGRGWGHKNIQYF
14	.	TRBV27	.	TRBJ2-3	TGTGCCAGCAGTTTATTACTCAGCACAGATACGCAGTATTTT	CASSLLLSTDTQYF
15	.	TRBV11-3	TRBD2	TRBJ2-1	TGTGCCAGCAGCTGGGGACTAGCGGGAGAAAGTGAGCAGTTCTTC	CASSWGLAGESEQFF
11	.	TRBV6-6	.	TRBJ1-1	TGTGCCAGCAGTTTGAGCACTGAAGCTTTCTTT	CASSLSTEAFF
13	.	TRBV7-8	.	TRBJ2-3	TGTGCCAGCAGCTTAGCCAGGCCCGATACGCAGTATTTT	CASSLARPDTQYF
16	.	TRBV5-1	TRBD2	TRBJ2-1	TGCGCCAGCAGCCGACCTAGCGGGAGTTCCTACAATGAGCAGTTCTTC	CASSRPSGSSYNEQFF
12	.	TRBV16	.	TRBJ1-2	TGTGCCAGCAGCCGCTCAACCCAGGGCTACACCTTC	CASSRSTQGYTF